This TCR beta chain came from a study of identical twins (dated by TCRdb to between 2015 and 2016). Background for the entire study: To test whether fetal clonotypes persist, the study used deep sequencing on TCR alpha and beta repertoires from monozygotic twins, unrelated adults of various ages, and cord blood. To rule out contamination, the twin experiments were replicated at different times with different library preparation protocols. General findings and caveats noted by the study authors: Because the same donors could not be followed over many years, conclusions were based on cross-sectional statistical analysis. Invariant T cells such as MAIT and iNKT could partly confound zero-insertion analyses, although diverse VJ usage argued against such confounding for most clonotypes. Fewer insertions were carried by abundant cord blood beta clonotypes, a similar but weaker trend appeared in young adult naive repertoires, and no such trend appeared in memory repertoires. Out-of-frame TCR alpha sharing in monozygotic twins was systematically underestimated by recombination models, whereas sharing between unrelated individuals was in agreement with the recombination models. Compared with coincidental sharing between unrelated individuals, out-of-frame TCR alpha sequences shared between twins showed an excess of sequences with low generation probability. A weaker excess of twin sharing was found in beta out-of-frame sequences because the signal-to-noise ratio was lowered by fewer shared sequences.

From cysteine to phenylalanine, the CDR3 is 17 amino acids long. The DNA shown is the 51-base CDR3, in frame from base 1. CDR1 and CDR2, looked up from the germline V gene, are SQVTM and ANQGSEA. V ends up 4 bases short and J 0 bases short, with an unmatched junction base count of 15. The library was generated by 5' RACE. Sequencing was carried out with an Illumina HiSeq 2000. A universal primer binding site was added through template switching, and the final cDNA carried a unique molecular identifier so that TCR cDNA molecules could be counted accurately. First-strand cDNA for TCR alpha and beta chains was synthesized from specific primers in the conserved constant-segment region. To control for contamination, each cDNA library was double barcoded with a SMART-Mk sample barcode plus Illumina barcodes. TruSeq adapter sequences and Illumina sample barcodes were added in two successive PCR steps. The Illumina HiSeq platform was used with custom primers to sequence TCR alpha and beta cDNA libraries. As for how the authors treated the data: MiGEC was used to process raw reads and extract unique molecular identifiers, and MiXCR was used to find CDR3 positions. Recombination models were inferred per individual with the repgenHMM and IGoR tools using an EM algorithm. The tcR package in R was used for shared clonotype analysis, with sharing normalized by the product of cloneset sizes. To study raw recombination without the effects of thymic and clonal selection, out-of-frame nonproductive sequences were analyzed. TCRdb's own reprocessing of the public reads used fastp at Q25 and MiXCR and kept productive beta chains. Every distinct CDR3 protein forms one entry, paired with its most common genes and DNA. TCRdb, not the authors, supplied the V and J calls. The sample table lists 750,000 to 950,000 distinct CDR3 sequences, 9% to 15% of them with a count of one. 1.5% to 2% of the sample lies in the top ten.

In regard to this clonotype: Its antigen specificity is not known. No base quality values were provided; no much bigger clone lies one nucleotide off.

Every donor was a healthy Caucasian. The twin cohort comprised three pairs of female monozygotic twins, all aged about 18 to 30 years. RNA for TCR libraries was isolated from peripheral blood mononuclear cells. A further study also used this sample, focusing on yellow fever vaccine responses in identical twins. That second publication adds: The T cell response to vaccination in identical twins was reported by the authors to appear partly convergent and partly personalized. In the study, vaccine-responding T cell clones were precisely tracked in identical twins.

The sequencing sample was made of PBMCs. The chain joins TRBV29-1 to TRBJ2-7; 7 nucleotides in the junction match TRBD2. The receptor was isolated from a woman under 30 in good health. CDR3 protein: CSVVPTPSGGSSYEQYF. The nucleotide sequence reads TGCAGCGTTGTCCCTACCCCTAGCGGAGGGAGCTCCTACGAGCAGTACTTC.